The 2 T cell receptor beta chains below come from one sample, sequenced in a study of early T cells in non-severe SARS-CoV-2 infection. TCRdb redid the calling of the 5' RACE reads with MiXCR, one entry per CDR3 protein. The sample has more than 85,000 distinct CDR3 sequences, about 12% seen once. The sequencing sample was made of whole blood. These receptors were obtained from an adult who was a healthcare worker with PCR-confirmed SARS-CoV-2 infection or an uninfected control (not recorded which).

The genes are TRBV6-2 or TRBV6-3 and TRBJ2-7; 9 nucleotides line up with TRBD1. V lost 4 bases, J lost 6 bases, and 4 bases stayed unmatched. The germline CDR1 and CDR2 sequences are MNHEY and SVGEGT. The CDR3 is 13 amino acids. The CDR3 DNA reads as TGTGCCAGCAGTTCCGGGACAGGGTCCGAGCAGTACTTC. It is translated as CASSSGTGSEQYF.

This clonotype was counted only a few times. The chain combines TRBV28 with TRBJ2-7; 7 bases agree with TRBD1. This CDR3 comprises 13 residues. V lost 3 bases to trimming and J lost 6 bases; unmatched junction nucleotides: 5. Germline CDR1 and CDR2: MDHEN and SYDVKM. CDR3 in DNA: TGTGCCAGCAGTTTTGGCAGGGGGTTCGAGCAGTACTTC. Protein: CASSFGRGFEQYF.